Listed below are T cell receptor beta chains from one sample, sequenced in a study of T cells in narcolepsy. Assay used: immunoSEQ multiplex PCR; TCRdb lists only in-frame clones, some missing. Among about 32,000 clones listed, roughly 79% were seen once. The sequencing input was memory (CD45RA-) CD4+ T cells from blood. All receptors derive from a human donor in good health. CDR3s include the opening cysteine and the closing phenylalanine or tryptophan. The order of the fields is CDR3 protein, CDR3 DNA, V gene, D gene, clone size, J gene. The D gene is left open where the match is weak. Clone size, where shown, is once, few, many, or a class for clones that have expanded.

CDR3aa: CASSAKLAGGVDTQYF
CDR3nt: TGTGCCAGCAGCGCCAAGCTAGCGGGAGGTGTAGATACGCAGTATTTT
v_gene: TRBV5-4
d_gene: TRBD2
abundance: NA
j_gene: TRBJ2-3

CDR3aa: CASSRDGLNTGELFF
CDR3nt: TGTGCCAGCAGCCGAGACGGCTTGAACACCGGGGAGCTGTTTTTT
v_gene: TRBV11-3
d_gene: NA
abundance: once
j_gene: TRBJ2-2

CDR3aa: CASSLSRGNEKLFF
CDR3nt: TGTGCCAGCAGCTTAAGCAGGGGCAATGAAAAACTGTTTTTT
v_gene: TRBV7-9
d_gene: NA
abundance: once
j_gene: TRBJ1-4

CDR3aa: CAVNPGFFDKSAGYTF
CDR3nt: TGTGCCGTTAATCCGGGGTTTTTTGATAAATCAGCTGGCTACACCTTC
v_gene: TRBV14
d_gene: NA
abundance: NA
j_gene: TRBJ1-2

CDR3aa: CASSPHRGTEAFF
CDR3nt: TGTGCCAGCAGTCCACACAGGGGTACTGAAGCTTTCTTT
v_gene: TRBV6-1
d_gene: TRBD1
abundance: NA
j_gene: TRBJ1-1

CDR3aa: CAWSVEANYGYTF
CDR3nt: TGTGCCTGGAGTGTAGAGGCTAACTATGGCTACACCTTC
v_gene: TRBV30
d_gene: NA
abundance: NA
j_gene: TRBJ1-2

CDR3aa: CASSLAGGGQGTEAFF
CDR3nt: TGCGCCAGCAGCTTGGCCGGAGGGGGTCAGGGCACTGAAGCTTTCTTT
v_gene: TRBV5-1
d_gene: NA
abundance: NA
j_gene: TRBJ1-1

CDR3aa: CASSAAGRTGELFF
CDR3nt: TGTGCCAGCAGTGCCGCGGGACGCACCGGGGAGCTGTTTTTT
v_gene: TRBV6-1
d_gene: NA
abundance: NA
j_gene: TRBJ2-2

CDR3aa: CASSASLAGYNEQFF
CDR3nt: TGTGCCAGCAGCGCTTCACTAGCGGGGTACAATGAGCAGTTCTTC
v_gene: TRBV9
d_gene: TRBD2
abundance: NA
j_gene: TRBJ2-1

CDR3aa: CASSLDGQSNQPQHF
CDR3nt: TGCGCCAGCAGCTTGGACGGACAAAGCAATCAGCCCCAGCATTTT
v_gene: TRBV5-1
d_gene: NA
abundance: NA
j_gene: TRBJ1-5

CDR3aa: CASSHITAGELFF
CDR3nt: TGTGCCAGCAGCCACATCACCGCCGGGGAGCTGTTTTTT
v_gene: TRBV14
d_gene: NA
abundance: NA
j_gene: TRBJ2-2

CDR3aa: CASSLADRDQPQHF
CDR3nt: TGTGCCAGCAGCCTTGCAGATCGCGATCAGCCCCAGCATTTT
v_gene: TRBV6-1
d_gene: NA
abundance: once
j_gene: TRBJ1-5

CDR3aa: CASSSPPGQGKSYNEQFF
CDR3nt: TGTGCCAGCAGCTCGCCCCCGGGGCAGGGAAAATCCTACAATGAGCAGTTCTTC
v_gene: TRBV5-4
d_gene: NA
abundance: NA
j_gene: TRBJ2-1

CDR3aa: CASIATEASEAFF
CDR3nt: TGTGCCAGCATCGCAACAGAAGCATCTGAAGCTTTCTTT
v_gene: TRBV2
d_gene: NA
abundance: NA
j_gene: TRBJ1-1

CDR3aa: CASSLGRGLNSDTQYF
CDR3nt: TGTGCCAGCAGCTTAGGTAGGGGGCTGAATAGTGATACGCAGTATTTT
v_gene: TRBV13
d_gene: TRBD1
abundance: once
j_gene: TRBJ2-3

CDR3aa: CASSDGRGQETQYF
CDR3nt: TGCGCCAGCAGCGACGGACGGGGCCAAGAGACCCAGTACTTC
v_gene: TRBV5-1
d_gene: NA
abundance: NA
j_gene: TRBJ2-5

CDR3aa: CASSSSETRSYTF
CDR3nt: TGTGCCAGCAGCTCCTCGGAGACGCGGAGCTACACCTTC
v_gene: TRBV7-9
d_gene: NA
abundance: few
j_gene: TRBJ1-2

CDR3aa: CASSPGQGSDTQYF
CDR3nt: TGCGCCAGCAGCCCCGGACAGGGGAGTGATACGCAGTATTTT
v_gene: TRBV5-1
d_gene: TRBD1
abundance: NA
j_gene: TRBJ2-3

CDR3aa: CASSPSGPRDEQFF
CDR3nt: TGTGCCAGCTCACCCTCGGGCCCCCGAGATGAGCAGTTCTTC
v_gene: TRBV18
d_gene: NA
abundance: NA
j_gene: TRBJ2-1

CDR3aa: CASARLAANTDTQYF
CDR3nt: TGTGCCAGCGCCAGACTAGCAGCTAACACAGATACGCAGTATTTT
v_gene: TRBV6-1
d_gene: TRBD2
abundance: NA
j_gene: TRBJ2-3

CDR3aa: CSVGPGRRSYEQYF
CDR3nt: TGCAGCGTGGGGCCGGGACGTAGGTCCTACGAGCAGTACTTC
v_gene: TRBV29-1
d_gene: NA
abundance: NA
j_gene: TRBJ2-7

CDR3aa: CASSLPGLAVGNEQFF
CDR3nt: TGTGCCAGCAGCCTCCCGGGACTAGCCGTGGGGAATGAGCAGTTCTTC
v_gene: TRBV7-2
d_gene: TRBD2
abundance: NA
j_gene: TRBJ2-1

CDR3aa: CASSSVYGYTF
CDR3nt: TGTGCCAGCAGTTCTGTCTATGGCTACACCTTC
v_gene: TRBV5-6
d_gene: NA
abundance: NA
j_gene: TRBJ1-2

CDR3aa: CASSLFRATDTQYF
CDR3nt: TGTGCCAGCAGCTTGTTTAGGGCGACAGATACGCAGTATTTT
v_gene: TRBV5-6
d_gene: NA
abundance: NA
j_gene: TRBJ2-3

CDR3aa: CAWDGSGREKLFF
CDR3nt: TGTGCCTGGGACGGTTCAGGGCGAGAAAAACTGTTTTTT
v_gene: TRBV30
d_gene: NA
abundance: NA
j_gene: TRBJ1-4

CDR3aa: CASYLVGGRSDTQYF
CDR3nt: TGCGCCAGCTACCTAGTCGGGGGGCGATCAGATACGCAGTATTTT
v_gene: TRBV5-1
d_gene: NA
abundance: NA
j_gene: TRBJ2-3

CDR3aa: CASSSGPANYGYTF
CDR3nt: TGTGCCAGCTCATCAGGACCCGCTAACTATGGCTACACCTTC
v_gene: TRBV18
d_gene: NA
abundance: NA
j_gene: TRBJ1-2

CDR3aa: CASSQDPAVAPGNTIYF
CDR3nt: TGTGCCAGCAGCCAAGATCCCGCGGTGGCTCCGGGAAACACCATATATTTT
v_gene: TRBV5-4
d_gene: NA
abundance: NA
j_gene: TRBJ1-3

CDR3aa: CASRTGTINQPQHF
CDR3nt: TGTGCCAGTAGGACCGGGACTATCAATCAGCCCCAGCATTTT
v_gene: TRBV19
d_gene: NA
abundance: NA
j_gene: TRBJ1-5

CDR3aa: CSVGSLNTGELFF
CDR3nt: TGCAGCGTTGGATCCCTGAACACCGGGGAGCTGTTTTTT
v_gene: TRBV29-1
d_gene: NA
abundance: NA
j_gene: TRBJ2-2

CDR3aa: CSVEAGAGGDEQYF
CDR3nt: TGCAGCGTTGAAGCAGGGGCAGGGGGCGATGAGCAGTACTTC
v_gene: TRBV29-1
d_gene: TRBD1
abundance: NA
j_gene: TRBJ2-7

CDR3aa: CASSTLVGGYTF
CDR3nt: TGTGCCAGCAGTACCCTAGTCGGAGGCTACACCTTC
v_gene: TRBV27
d_gene: NA
abundance: NA
j_gene: TRBJ1-2

CDR3aa: CASSYWGVGEQYF
CDR3nt: TGTGCCAGCAGTTACTGGGGGGTCGGCGAGCAGTACTTC
v_gene: TRBV6-5
d_gene: NA
abundance: NA
j_gene: TRBJ2-7

CDR3aa: CAWSRGRSYEQYF
CDR3nt: TGTGCCTGGAGTCGGGGGAGGAGCTACGAGCAGTACTTC
v_gene: TRBV30
d_gene: NA
abundance: few
j_gene: TRBJ2-7

CDR3aa: CASSLGRGPDNQPQHF
CDR3nt: TGTGCCAGCAGCTTAGGGAGGGGACCCGACAATCAGCCCCAGCATTTT
v_gene: TRBV7-9
d_gene: NA
abundance: NA
j_gene: TRBJ1-5

CDR3aa: CASSFGPEKLFF
CDR3nt: TGTGCCAGCAGCTTCGGTCCCGAAAAACTGTTTTTT
v_gene: TRBV7-9
d_gene: NA
abundance: NA
j_gene: TRBJ1-4

CDR3aa: CASRWEREPRDEQFF
CDR3nt: TGTGCCAGCCGATGGGAACGGGAGCCTAGGGATGAGCAGTTCTTC
v_gene: TRBV2
d_gene: NA
abundance: NA
j_gene: TRBJ2-1

CDR3aa: CASRSYNEQFF
CDR3nt: TGTGCCAGCAGGTCTTACAATGAGCAGTTCTTC
v_gene: TRBV25-1
d_gene: NA
abundance: few
j_gene: TRBJ2-1

CDR3aa: CASSATSGSSDTQYF
CDR3nt: TGTGCCAGCAGCGCAACTAGCGGGAGCTCAGATACGCAGTATTTT
v_gene: TRBV7-7
d_gene: TRBD2
abundance: once
j_gene: TRBJ2-3

CDR3aa: CASSTTGRSEKLFF
CDR3nt: TGTGCCAGCAGCACGACAGGGAGGAGTGAAAAACTGTTTTTT
v_gene: TRBV6-4
d_gene: TRBD1
abundance: NA
j_gene: TRBJ1-4

CDR3aa: CASRRTTGNEQYF
CDR3nt: TGTGCCAGCAGAAGAACCACAGGGAACGAGCAGTACTTC
v_gene: TRBV6-5
d_gene: NA
abundance: NA
j_gene: TRBJ2-7

CDR3aa: CASSIVSDTQYF
CDR3nt: TGTGCCAGTAGTATAGTTTCAGATACGCAGTATTTT
v_gene: TRBV19
d_gene: NA
abundance: NA
j_gene: TRBJ2-3

CDR3aa: CASSQQGSEAFF
CDR3nt: TGTGCCAGCAGTCAACAGGGTTCTGAAGCTTTCTTT
v_gene: TRBV6-5
d_gene: NA
abundance: NA
j_gene: TRBJ1-1

CDR3aa: CASSLGQSNEQFF
CDR3nt: TGTGCCAGCAGCTTAGGACAGTCGAATGAGCAGTTCTTC
v_gene: TRBV11-2
d_gene: NA
abundance: NA
j_gene: TRBJ2-1

CDR3aa: CAVDSSTDTQYF
CDR3nt: TGTGCCGTGGACAGTAGCACAGATACGCAGTATTTT
v_gene: TRBV10-3
d_gene: NA
abundance: NA
j_gene: TRBJ2-3

CDR3aa: CASSTSGTGNTEAFF
CDR3nt: TGCGCCAGCAGCACCTCCGGGACGGGGAACACTGAAGCTTTCTTT
v_gene: TRBV5-1
d_gene: NA
abundance: NA
j_gene: TRBJ1-1

CDR3aa: CASSHTGTGEEKLFF
CDR3nt: TGCGCCAGCAGTCACACCGGGACAGGCGAGGAAAAACTGTTTTTT
v_gene: TRBV23-1
d_gene: TRBD1
abundance: NA
j_gene: TRBJ1-4

CDR3aa: CASRKGGGSTDTQYF
CDR3nt: TGTGCCAGCAGGAAGGGAGGGGGGAGCACAGATACGCAGTATTTT
v_gene: TRBV7-2
d_gene: NA
abundance: NA
j_gene: TRBJ2-3

CDR3aa: CASSTRRETQYF
CDR3nt: TGTGCCAGCAGTACCAGGAGGGAGACCCAGTACTTC
v_gene: TRBV2
d_gene: NA
abundance: NA
j_gene: TRBJ2-5

CDR3aa: CASSQGDRDGTEAFF
CDR3nt: TGCGCCAGCAGCCAAGGGGACAGGGATGGCACTGAAGCTTTCTTT
v_gene: TRBV4-3
d_gene: TRBD1
abundance: once
j_gene: TRBJ1-1

CDR3aa: CASSPGNTGELFF
CDR3nt: TGCGCCAGCAGCCCGGGGAACACCGGGGAGCTGTTTTTT
v_gene: TRBV5-1
d_gene: NA
abundance: NA
j_gene: TRBJ2-2

CDR3aa: CASSPSGFNTEAFF
CDR3nt: TGTGCCAGCAGCCCCTCGGGATTTAACACTGAAGCTTTCTTT
v_gene: TRBV14
d_gene: NA
abundance: medium-sized
j_gene: TRBJ1-1

CDR3aa: CATSLPGLEQFF
CDR3nt: TGTGCCACCAGTTTGCCGGGACTTGAGCAGTTCTTC
v_gene: TRBV15
d_gene: NA
abundance: once
j_gene: TRBJ2-1

CDR3aa: CASSFNRGRGGYTF
CDR3nt: TGTGCCAGCAGCTTTAACAGGGGCAGGGGTGGCTACACCTTC
v_gene: TRBV11-2
d_gene: TRBD1
abundance: NA
j_gene: TRBJ1-2